The 29 T cell receptor beta chains given below trace back to one sample, sequenced in a study of CD8+CD57+ T cells in acquired aplastic anemia. CDR3 and TCR beta VDJ profiling relied on a genomic DNA template. Each CDR3 protein is one row after TCRdb ran MiXCR on the reads. The sample contains approximately 160,000 distinct CDR3 sequences, approximately 40% of which appear only once. The sequenced sample consisted of sorted CD4+, CD8+, or CD8+CD57+ T cells (not recorded which) from PBMCs. These receptors originate from a human donor in good health.

This clonotype appeared many times. The chain has TRBV20-1 and TRBJ2-1, with D perhaps TRBD2 (6 bases). The germline V gene encodes CDR1 DFQATT and CDR2 SNEGSKA (reference sequence). V lost 6 bases and J 7 bases, leaving 13 bases between the germline ends. The CDR3 runs 12 residues. CDR3 loop: CSAPGLLNEQFF. DNA for the CDR3: TGCAGTGCCCCGGGACTCCTTAATGAGCAGTTCTTC.

Only a few counts were recorded for this clonotype. CDR3 bases: TGTGCCAGCAGTTTAGCGGAATACGAGCAGTACTTC. This gives the protein CASSLAEYEQYF. This rearrangement joins TRBV12-3 or TRBV12-4 to TRBJ2-7; D gene ambiguous. V gave up 0 bases and J gave up 4 bases, with 4 bases separating them. The CDR3 sequence is 12 residues long.

This rearrangement joins TRBV7-6 to TRBJ2-7; TRBD2 aligns across 12 bases. CDR1 is SGHVS and CDR2 is FNYEAQ in the germline V gene. V was pared by 5 bases and J by 2 bases, with 4 bases of the junction left unmatched. CDR3 length equals 15 residues. CDR3 protein: CASSPRLAGAYEQYF. CDR3 coding DNA: TGTGCCAGCAGCCCCCGACTAGCGGGAGCCTACGAGCAGTACTTC.

The chain links TRBV12-3 or TRBV12-4 to TRBJ1-2; the match to TRBD1 covers 9 bases. The V segment lost 5 bases and the J segment 7 bases; nucleotides outside the gene matches: 8. The CDR3 sequence is 14 residues long. Here the CDR3 reads CASSPRQGVAGYTF. The CDR3 DNA is TGTGCCAGCAGTCCGCGACAGGGGGTTGCTGGCTACACCTTC.

V gene TRBV2 combines with J gene TRBJ2-7; D is undetermined. Trimming removed 7 bases at V and 9 bases at J, with 19 bases between. This CDR3 spans 13 amino acids. Germline V CDR1 and CDR2: SNHLY, FYNNEI. CDR3 protein: CASNPLAAPGQYF. DNA of the CDR3: TGTGCCAGCAATCCGTTGGCAGCTCCGGGGCAGTACTTC.

The J gene is TRBJ2-1, the V gene TRBV5-6; D is perhaps TRBD1 or TRBD2 (5 bases each). This CDR3 contains 14 residues. In germline, CDR1 is SGHDT, CDR2 YYEEEE. V lost 1 base and J lost 12, with 17 bases in between. The CDR3 region has the DNA TGTGCCAGCAGCTTGCAGGTTGGGACGGCTGGGCAGTTCTTC. This sequence encodes CASSLQVGTAGQFF.

This clonotype was observed many times. V is TRBV10-3 and J is TRBJ1-4, with unresolved D. Germline V gives CDR1 ENHRY, CDR2 SYGVKD. V was clipped by 6 bases and J by 0 bases, with 5 bases between them. The CDR3 has 13 amino acids. Written as DNA, the CDR3 is TGTGCCATCAGGGACGCAACTAATGAAAAACTGTTTTTT. The encoded protein is CAIRDATNEKLFF.

V gene TRBV7-9 combines with J gene TRBJ2-3; D gene ambiguous. The CDR3 contains 12 residues. V shed 5 bases and J shed 4 bases, with 7 bases lying between them. Germline V lookup: CDR1 SEHNR, CDR2 FQNEAQ (reference sequence). CDR3 DNA sequence: TGTGCCAGCAGCCCAGAGGCAGATACGCAGTATTTT. Translating it yields CASSPEADTQYF. Full variable domain (missing parts from reference TRBV7-9 and TRBJ2-3): DTGVSQNPRHKITKRGQNVTFRCDPISEHNRLYWYRQTLGQGPEFLTYFQNEAQLEKSRLLSDRFSAERPKGSFSTLEIQRTEQGDSAMYLCASSPEADTQYFGPGTRLTVL.

The chain uses TRBV7-3 and TRBJ1-6, with D tentatively TRBD1 (5 bases). The V end was cut by 5 bases, the J end by 6 bases, with 8 bases between. Germline V gene lookup returns CDR1 SGHTA and CDR2 FQGTGA. The CDR3 consists of 13 residues. The CDR3: CASSADSNSPLHF. The CDR3 DNA follows: TGTGCCAGCAGCGCCGACAGTAATTCACCCCTCCACTTT.

V gene TRBV19 combines with J gene TRBJ1-3; a weak D match, TRBD1 (5 bases). This CDR3 is 15 amino acids long. V shed 4 bases and J shed 1 base, with 11 bases lying between them. Germline V gives CDR1 LNHDA, CDR2 SQIVND (reference sequence). In nucleotides, the CDR3 is TGTGCCAGTAGTAACTCCGGGACTTCTGGAAACACCATATATTTT. It encodes CASSNSGTSGNTIYF.

The chain joins TRBV19 to TRBJ1-5; no clear D. The CDR3 spans 12 residues. The germline gives CDR1 LNHDA, CDR2 SQIVND (reference sequence). V lost 7 bases, J lost 3 bases, and 7 bases lay in between. The CDR3 sequence: CASKGYNQPQHF. In nucleotides, the CDR3 is TGTGCCAGTAAAGGTTACAATCAGCCCCAGCATTTT.

This clonotype was counted many times. The chain uses TRBV9 and TRBJ2-3, with 10 bases fitting TRBD2. Trimming at V came to 4 bases and at J to 0 bases, leaving 5 bases not matched to a gene. This CDR3 spans 16 amino acids. Germline CDR1 SGDLS, CDR2 YYNGEE. DNA for the CDR3: TGTGCCAGCAGCCCGGGACTAGCGACTAGCACAGATACGCAGTATTTT. Protein product: CASSPGLATSTDTQYF.

This clonotype was found many times. The chain links TRBV5-1 to TRBJ2-2; D is ambiguous. CDR1 SGHRS and CDR2 YFSETQ come from the germline V gene. The CDR3 length is 14 residues. Between the trimmed V and J ends, which lost 4 bases and 2 bases, there was a span of 9 bases. Written as DNA, the CDR3 is TGCGCCAGCAGCCCCGCGGTCAACACCGGGGAGCTGTTTTTT. This sequence encodes CASSPAVNTGELFF.

Regarding this clonotype: This could be a read error, since a much larger clone is one nucleotide away. The rearrangement links TRBV12-3 or TRBV12-4 to TRBJ2-5; D is possibly TRBD2 (6 bases). CDR3 size: 17 residues. Trimming left V 2 bases short and J 4 bases short, with 20 bases between. The CDR3 sequence is CASSLRASRRATETQYF. The CDR3 DNA is TGTGCCAGCAGTTTACGGGCTAGCAGGAGGGCCACAGAGACCCAGTACTTC.

A remark on this clonotype: A read error may explain this, as a much larger clone is one base away. For the CDR3, the DNA is TGTGCCAGCAGCAGGGGGCAGGATGAGTTTCAGTACTTC. Its translation: CASSRGQDEFQYF. The J gene is TRBJ2-4, the V gene TRBV7-2, with 7 bases that match TRBD1. The CDR3 sequence is 13 residues long. The trim removed 5 bases at V and 11 bases at J, leaving 9 bases unmatched. CDR1 SGHTA and CDR2 FQGNSA come from the germline V gene.

This clonotype turned up a few times. The J gene is TRBJ2-1, the V gene TRBV2, with D unresolved. In germline, CDR1 is SNHLY, CDR2 FYNNEI. The CDR3 consists of 13 residues. The germline V and J ends were trimmed by 3 bases and 5 bases, with 8 bases remaining between them. The CDR3 coding sequence is TGTGCCAGCAGTGACGTGGGGAACAATGAGCAGTTCTTC. Translated: CASSDVGNNEQFF.

Worth noting for this clonotype: This could be a read error, since a much larger clone is one nucleotide away. The chain uses TRBV7-9 and TRBJ1-6; no clear D. The germline CDR1 and CDR2 sequences are SEHNR and FQNEAQ (reference sequence). The CDR3 is made up of 14 amino acids. V lost 4 bases and J 11 bases, leaving 15 bases between the germline ends. The CDR3 loop is CASSSESNPTPLHF. The DNA of the CDR3 is TGTGCCAGCAGCTCGGAAAGTAATCCTACACCCCTCCACTTT.

J is TRBJ2-5 and V is TRBV25-1; D uncertain. Germline V CDR1 and CDR2: MGHDK, SYGVNS. The CDR3 length is 13 residues. V gave up 5 bases and J gave up 5 bases, with 12 bases separating them. CDR3 nucleotides: TGTGCCAGCAGTTTGACTCCTCTGGAGACCCAGTACTTC. Translation gives CASSLTPLETQYF.

The J gene is TRBJ2-1, the V gene TRBV10-3, with D possibly matching TRBD2 (6 bases). In germline, CDR1 is ENHRY, CDR2 SYGVKD. The CDR3 has 16 amino acids. The ends were cut back, 2 bases at V and 4 bases at J, with 15 bases in the middle. The CDR3 coding sequence is TGTGCCATCAGTGAGGCGGCGGGGCAGAATTACAATGAGCAGTTCTTC. This translates into CAISEAAGQNYNEQFF.

The rearrangement joins TRBV20-1 to TRBJ2-1, with a weak D call TRBD1 (5 bases). The CDR3 is made up of 16 amino acids. The V gene's germline CDR1 is DFQATT and CDR2 SNEGSKA (reference sequence). V lost 5 bases to trimming and J lost 3 bases, with 20 bases between them. In DNA form, the CDR3 reads TGCAGTGCTGCCCGTTCAGGGCAGGGTTTCTACAATGAGCAGTTCTTC. It codes for CSAARSGQGFYNEQFF.

The CDR3 reads CASSLVGTNTGELFF. For the CDR3, the DNA is TGTGCCAGCAGCCTGGTGGGGACTAACACCGGGGAGCTGTTTTTT. The chain links TRBV27 to TRBJ2-2; a weak D match, TRBD2 (6 bases). V shed 6 bases and J shed 2 bases, with 13 bases lying between them. Germline V gene lookup returns CDR1 MNHEY and CDR2 SMNVEV (reference sequence). The CDR3 is made up of 15 amino acids.

This clonotype was counted many times. The V gene is TRBV5-1, the J gene TRBJ1-1; D is undetermined. Trimming took off 1 base at V and 8 bases at J, with 12 bases between the two ends. The CDR3 sequence is 13 residues long. CDR1 is SGHRS and CDR2 is YFSETQ in the germline V gene. The CDR3 spells CASSLSVSQEAFF. The CDR3 DNA sequence: TGCGCCAGCAGCTTGTCTGTGAGTCAGGAAGCTTTCTTT.

This clonotype has a count of ten or more. In DNA, the CDR3 is TGTGCCAGCAGCGACCTCGACCTAACCGGGGAGCTGTTTTTT. Amino acids: CASSDLDLTGELFF. This sequence joins TRBV5-4 and TRBJ2-2; D is uncertain. The CDR3 has 14 residues. Germline values: CDR1 SGHNT, CDR2 YYREEE (reference sequence). V was cut by 4 bases and J by 5 bases, with 12 bases left in between.

This chain links TRBV19 with TRBJ2-2, with 10 bases identical to TRBD1. V lost 6 bases to trimming and J lost 1 base; unmatched junction nucleotides: 14. The CDR3 loop spans 19 amino acids. The germline V gene encodes CDR1 LNHDA and CDR2 SQIVND (reference sequence). The CDR3 coding sequence is TGTGCCAGTAGGAGGACAGGGGGTTTCCTAACCGAGAACACCGGGGAGCTGTTTTTT. It yields the protein CASRRTGGFLTENTGELFF.

A remark on this clonotype: Since the CDR3 does not end with the conserved phenylalanine or tryptophan, this likely comes from a read error. This chain uses TRBV2 with TRBJ1-1, with a tentative D call TRBD1 (6 bases). V lost 10 bases and J 1 base, leaving 16 bases between the germline ends. The CDR3 runs to 14 residues. Germline CDR1 is SNHLY and CDR2 is FYNNEI. The CDR3 nucleotides read TGTGCCAACAACCGACAGGAGAAGAACACTGAAGCTTTCCTT. This codes for CANNRQEKNTEAFL.

Regarding this clonotype: Being one base from a much bigger clone, this may be a read error. V gene TRBV7-3 combines with J gene TRBJ1-2; 10 bases match TRBD1. The CDR3 has 14 amino acids. Germline values: CDR1 SGHTA, CDR2 FQGTGA. With 5 bases clipped from V and 4 bases from J, the junction kept 4 bases outside the gene matches. CDR3 residues: CASSTGQGGYGYTF. The CDR3 coding sequence is TGTGCCAGCAGCACCGGACAGGGGGGCTATGGCTACACCTTC.

This chain uses TRBV11-1 with TRBJ2-7, with 13 bases lining up with TRBD2. Germline CDR1 is SGHAT and CDR2 is FQDESV (reference sequence). V was pared by 0 bases and J by 5 bases, with 7 bases of the junction left unmatched. The CDR3 runs to 17 residues. The CDR3 is CASSLARGTSGNHEQYF. CDR3 coding DNA: TGTGCCAGCAGCTTAGCGCGAGGGACTAGCGGGAACCACGAGCAGTACTTC. Using reference TRBV11-1 and TRBJ2-7 for the parts outside the CDR3, the full variable domain is EAEVAQSPRYKITEKSQAVAFWCDPISGHATLYWYRQILGQGPELLVQFQDESVVDDSQLPKDRFSAERLKGVDSTLKIQPAELGDSAMYLCASSLARGTSGNHEQYFGPGTRLTVT.

This clonotype was observed once. The rearrangement links TRBV9 to TRBJ2-7, with TRBD2 matching 10 bases. Germline assignment: CDR1 SGDLS and CDR2 YYNGEE. The length of the CDR3 is 14 residues. V lost 5 bases to trimming and J lost 2 bases; unmatched junction nucleotides: 4. The CDR3 spells CASSSGTSAYEQYF. The CDR3 DNA is TGTGCCAGCAGTTCCGGGACTAGCGCCTACGAGCAGTACTTC.

The rearrangement links TRBV20-1 to TRBJ2-5; 7 bases are a match to TRBD1. The CDR3 length is 12 residues. Germline assignment: CDR1 DFQATT and CDR2 SNEGSKA (reference sequence). With V trimmed by 4 bases and J by 5 bases, 4 bases remained unmatched. The DNA of the CDR3 is TGCAGTGCTAAGGGGGCAGGGGAGACCCAGTACTTC. This sequence encodes CSAKGAGETQYF.